The table lists the clone carrying this TCR beta chain with a count of one. What it binds is not known. The junction had 3 bases not matched to a gene; V was cut back by 2 bases and J by 5 bases. The CDR3 is 15 amino acids. Germline V CDR1 and CDR2: MNHEY, SVGAGI. The data originate from a study of early T cells in non-severe SARS-CoV-2 infection. Study details: The chains were unpaired, and the sequenced material was bulk RNA from unsorted whole blood. General study findings and limits: Matches to VDJdb favored anti-spike CD8 responses and missed private and CD4 specificities.

Attachment of unique molecular identifiers to individual cDNA molecules was performed. TCRdb itself ran the 5' RACE reads through MiXCR, one entry per CDR3 protein. The sample holds approximately 110,000 distinct CDR3 sequences, just under 15% seen once. The receptor's source is an adult who was a healthcare worker with PCR-confirmed SARS-CoV-2 infection or an uninfected control (not recorded which). The chain links TRBV6-5 to TRBJ2-1; 10 positions agree with TRBD2. The specimen was whole blood. The CDR3 DNA reads as TGTGCCAGCAGTTACCGGACTAGCGGAAACAATGAGCAGTTCTTC. It codes for CASSYRTSGNNEQFF.